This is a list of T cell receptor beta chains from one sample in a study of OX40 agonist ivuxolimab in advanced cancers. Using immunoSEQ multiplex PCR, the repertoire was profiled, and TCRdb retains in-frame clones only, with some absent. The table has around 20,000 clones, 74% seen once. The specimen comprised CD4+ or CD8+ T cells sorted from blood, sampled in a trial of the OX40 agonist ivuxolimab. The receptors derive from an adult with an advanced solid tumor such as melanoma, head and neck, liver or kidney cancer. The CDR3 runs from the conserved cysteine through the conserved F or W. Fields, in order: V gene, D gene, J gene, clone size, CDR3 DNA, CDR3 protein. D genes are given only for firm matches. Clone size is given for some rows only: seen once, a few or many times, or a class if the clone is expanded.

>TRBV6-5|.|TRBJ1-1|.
TGTGCCAGCAGTTACTCGGAGACAGAAGGCTATCCGGGTTTCTTT
CASSYSETEGYPGFF
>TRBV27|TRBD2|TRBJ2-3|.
TGTGCCAGCAGTTTGTTAGCGGGTCCCACAGATACGCAGTATTTT
CASSLLAGPTDTQYF
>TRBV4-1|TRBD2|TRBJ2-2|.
TGCGCCAGCAGCCAAGATAACCCGACTAGCGGGGCCGGGGAGCTGTTTTTT
CASSQDNPTSGAGELFF
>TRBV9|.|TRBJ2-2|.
TGTGCCAGCAGCGTAGTTTGGGGGGGCGGTAGCACCGGGGAGCTGTTTTTT
CASSVVWGGGSTGELFF
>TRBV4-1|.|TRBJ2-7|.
TGCGCCAGCAGCCAAGTCGTCGGCTACGAGCAGTACTTC
CASSQVVGYEQYF
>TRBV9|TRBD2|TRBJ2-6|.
TGTGCCAGCAGCGTAGGGGCGGGAGCCTCTGGGGCCAACGTCCTGACTTTC
CASSVGAGASGANVLTF
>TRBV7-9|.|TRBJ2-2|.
TGTGCCAGCAGCTTATGGGACCTACCGAACACCGGGGAGCTGTTTTTT
CASSLWDLPNTGELFF
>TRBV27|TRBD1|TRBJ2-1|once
TGTGCCAGCAGTTCGGTCAGGGGGCAGGGGGCTTACAATGAGCAGTTCTTC
CASSSVRGQGAYNEQFF
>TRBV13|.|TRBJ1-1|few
TGTGCCAGCAGCCTTCTCAGGACTGAAGCTTTCTTT
CASSLLRTEAFF
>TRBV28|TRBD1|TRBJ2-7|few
TGTGCCAGCAGTTCGTGGACAGGGGAGGGGGAGCAGTACTTC
CASSSWTGEGEQYF
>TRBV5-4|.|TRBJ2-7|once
TGTGCCAGCAGTTCCCCCCAAGGGAATCAGTACGAGCAGTACTTC
CASSSPQGNQYEQYF
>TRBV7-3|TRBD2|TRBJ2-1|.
TGTGCCAGCAGCTCGATCCCTAGCGGGAGTGATGAGCAGTTCTTC
CASSSIPSGSDEQFF
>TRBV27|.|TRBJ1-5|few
TGTGCCAGCAGCCCAGGACCGGACCTTTGGCATTTT
CASSPGPDLWHF
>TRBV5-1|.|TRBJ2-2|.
TGCGCCAGCAGCTTGGAGTTTTTAGTGAACACCGGGGAGCTGTTTTTT
CASSLEFLVNTGELFF
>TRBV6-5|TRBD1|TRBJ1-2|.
TGTGCCAGCAGTTACGATATGCCAGACAGGGTCTATGGCTACACCTTC
CASSYDMPDRVYGYTF
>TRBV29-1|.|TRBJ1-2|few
TGCAGCGTTGAGTGGGGGAACTATGGCTACACCTTC
CSVEWGNYGYTF
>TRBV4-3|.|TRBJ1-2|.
TGCGCCAGCAGCCAAGATCGGACAGATGGCTACACCTTC
CASSQDRTDGYTF
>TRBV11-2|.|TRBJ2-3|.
TGTGCCAGCAGCTCGCCGGGGGTTCGAGATACGCAGTATTTT
CASSSPGVRDTQYF
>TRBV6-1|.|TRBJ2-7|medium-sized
TGTGCCAGCGGGGCAGGTACCTCCTACGAGCAGTACTTC
CASGAGTSYEQYF
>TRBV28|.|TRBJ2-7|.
TGTGCCAGCAGTTTAATTTACGGCGGTACCTACGAGCAGTACTTC
CASSLIYGGTYEQYF
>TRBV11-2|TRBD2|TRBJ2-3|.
TGTGCCAGCAGCTTAGAGGGGGGGGGTCCCACAGATACGCAGTATTTT
CASSLEGGGPTDTQYF
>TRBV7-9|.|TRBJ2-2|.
TGTGCCAGCAGCTTTGGGCCGGGGGCCGGGGAGCTGTTTTTT
CASSFGPGAGELFF
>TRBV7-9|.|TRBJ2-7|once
TGTGCCAGCAGCTGGCTAGCGTCTACCTACGAGCAGTACTTC
CASSWLASTYEQYF
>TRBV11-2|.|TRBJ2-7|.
TGTGCCAGCAGCTTAGGGGGGACGGACTCCTACGAGCAGTACTTC
CASSLGGTDSYEQYF
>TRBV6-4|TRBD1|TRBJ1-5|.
TGTGCCAGCAGTTGGAAGGACAGGGAGAATAGCAATCAGCCCCAGCATTTT
CASSWKDRENSNQPQHF